Below, 23 T cell receptor beta chains from the same sample are listed, as sequenced in a study of robustness of blood B and T cell sequencing. cDNA was made with a 5' template-switch oligo adding a universal priming site. Every cDNA molecule received a random 12-nucleotide UMI from the template-switch oligo. Via MiXCR, TCRdb re-called the PCR reads, giving one row per CDR3 protein. The sample includes about 3,600 distinct CDR3 sequences, about 61% of them seen just once. mRNA, not genomic DNA, served as the source for TCR beta repertoires. The sample taken for sequencing was peripheral blood. The receptors come from a human donor in good health.

This clonotype was counted a few times. The gene calls are TRBV29-1 and TRBJ1-2, with D uncertain. V was cut by 2 bases and J by 8 bases, with 12 bases left in between. CDR1 is SQVTM, CDR2 ANQGSEA, per germline. The CDR3 consists of 12 residues. The CDR3 region has the DNA TGCAGCGTTGAACAGTTTTTGTGGGGCTACACCTTC. As protein: CSVEQFLWGYTF.

This clonotype was counted a few times. The genes are TRBV9 and TRBJ1-1, with 8 nucleotides matching TRBD1. In germline, CDR1 is SGDLS, CDR2 YYNGEE. This CDR3 is 18 amino acids long. Losses at the gene ends were 1 base for V and 4 bases for J; bases not matched to a gene: 15. The CDR3 DNA follows: TGTGCCAGCAGCGTAAAACCCCTCGCAGGGGGCGCCGGCACTGAAGCTTTCTTT. It codes for CASSVKPLAGGAGTEAFF.

The J gene is TRBJ2-7, the V gene TRBV11-3; TRBD1 is a possible D gene (6 bases). The germline V and J ends were trimmed by 5 bases and 12 bases, with 17 bases remaining between them. The germline V gene has CDR1 SGHNT and CDR2 YENEEA. The CDR3 runs to 12 residues. CDR3 loop: CASSRHTGRLYF. CDR3 bases: TGTGCCAGCAGCCGACATACAGGGCGTCTGTACTTC.

V and J are TRBV15 and TRBJ2-7; D is ambiguous. V dropped 1 base and J dropped 3 bases, with 4 bases sitting between them. This CDR3 spans 12 amino acids. Per germline, CDR1 LNHNV and CDR2 YYDKDF (reference sequence). In nucleotides, the CDR3 is TGTGCCACCAGCAGAGCAGGCTACGAGCAGTACTTC. Its protein product is CATSRAGYEQYF.

This clonotype was counted between two and nine times. The chain uses TRBV7-9 and TRBJ2-7; no firm D call. The V end lost 3 bases, the J end lost 2 bases, and 8 bases lay between the germline ends. CDR1 and CDR2 from the germline V gene are SEHNR and FQNEAQ (reference sequence). This CDR3 is 13 amino acids long. The CDR3 nucleotides read TGTGCCAGCAGCTTTTCGGGTCCCTACGAGCAGTACTTC. Translation gives CASSFSGPYEQYF.

This clonotype occurred a few times. The chain joins TRBV6-5 to TRBJ1-5, with D maybe TRBD1 (6 bases). In germline, CDR1 is MNHEY, CDR2 SVGAGI. This CDR3 spans 15 amino acids. Trimming stripped 2 bases from V and 2 bases from J, with 10 bases between. The CDR3 region is CASSYGGRGNQPQHF. The DNA for the CDR3 is TGTGCCAGCAGTTACGGGGGCAGGGGCAATCAGCCCCAGCATTTT.

This chain uses TRBV6-5 with TRBJ1-1; D is ambiguous. The germline V and J ends were trimmed by 0 bases and 1 base, with 3 bases remaining between them. Germline-derived CDR1 and CDR2 are MNHEY and SVGAGI. This CDR3 has 13 amino acids. The CDR3 bases are TGTGCCAGCAGTTACTCAAGGAACACTGAAGCTTTCTTT. This gives the protein CASSYSRNTEAFF.

This clonotype was detected only once. The chain is built from TRBV10-3 and TRBJ1-4; 7 bases are a match to TRBD1. The CDR3 sequence is 14 residues long. V was clipped by 0 bases and J by 7 bases; unmatched bases: 2. Germline CDR1 reads ENHRY; CDR2 reads SYGVKD. In nucleotides, the CDR3 is TGTGCCATCAGTGAGTCGAGACAGGGTGAAAAACTGTTTTTT. This gives the protein CAISESRQGEKLFF.

This chain links TRBV7-3 with TRBJ2-1; TRBD2 aligns across 9 bases. Germline V gene lookup returns CDR1 SGHTA and CDR2 FQGTGA. The J segment lost 0 bases and the V segment lost 1 base, leaving 7 bases of the junction unmatched. The CDR3 is made up of 18 amino acids. The CDR3 loop reads CASSLIAGGGLSYNEQFF. DNA for the CDR3: TGTGCCAGCAGCTTAATCGCGGGGGGGGGTCTCTCCTACAATGAGCAGTTCTTC.

V gene TRBV27 combines with J gene TRBJ2-7; D may correspond to TRBD1 or TRBD2 (6 bases each). CDR1 MNHEY and CDR2 SMNVEV come from the germline V gene (reference sequence). Trimming took 6 bases from V and 1 from J, leaving 13 bases between them. The CDR3 length is 14 residues. The CDR3 region is CASRKEGGSYEQYF. CDR3 sequence (DNA): TGTGCCAGCAGGAAGGAGGGGGGTTCCTACGAGCAGTACTTC.

The chain employs TRBV12-3 or TRBV12-4 and TRBJ1-1; D uncertain. CDR3 length equals 14 residues. Trimming took off 6 bases at V and 1 base at J, with 12 bases between the two ends. In DNA, the CDR3 is TGTGCCAGCAGGATTTCGGCAGCGAACACTGAAGCTTTCTTT. This sequence encodes CASRISAANTEAFF.

The V call is TRBV4-1, the J call TRBJ2-1; either TRBD1 or TRBD2 may fit D (6 bases each). This CDR3 is 18 amino acids long. Germline V gene lookup returns CDR1 MGHRA and CDR2 YSYEKL. V lost 0 bases, J lost 1 base, and 16 bases lay in between. CDR3: CASSQDPQGGISYNEQFF. Written as DNA, the CDR3 is TGCGCCAGCAGCCAAGACCCTCAAGGGGGGATATCCTACAATGAGCAGTTCTTC.

The CDR3, as DNA: TGTGCCTGGAGACAGGAGGGGGATTCACCCCTCCACTTT. Residues: CAWRQEGDSPLHF. This sequence joins TRBV30 and TRBJ1-6, with a possible D match to TRBD1 (6 bases). This CDR3 has 13 residues. The V gene lost 3 bases and the J gene lost 8 bases, with 11 bases spanning the gap. The V gene's germline CDR1 is GTSNPN and CDR2 SVGIG (reference sequence).

This chain uses TRBV29-1 with TRBJ1-1, with 10 bases identical to TRBD1. The V segment lost 3 bases and the J segment 5 bases; nucleotides outside the gene matches: 12. The CDR3 has 16 amino acids. In germline, CDR1 is SQVTM, CDR2 ANQGSEA. CDR3: CSVESDRGPLGTEAFF. The CDR3 DNA reads TGCAGCGTTGAGTCCGACAGGGGGCCCTTAGGTACTGAAGCTTTCTTT.

This clonotype was seen only once. This chain uses TRBV29-1 with TRBJ1-2; D not resolved. There are 15 residues in the CDR3. Germline CDR1 reads SQVTM; CDR2 reads ANQGSEA. Trimming took off 3 bases at V and 0 bases at J, with 14 bases between the two ends. The CDR3 DNA reads as TGCAGCGTTGATTGGACGGAAGATACTAACTATGGCTACACCTTC. Protein: CSVDWTEDTNYGYTF.

The chain combines TRBV5-1 with TRBJ2-3; 10 bases match TRBD2. V was pared by 4 bases and J by 4 bases, with 9 bases of the junction left unmatched. This CDR3 has 16 amino acids. Germline CDR1 is SGHRS and CDR2 is YFSETQ. The CDR3 DNA reads as TGCGCCAGCAGCCCGAGTAGCGGGGGGCGGTCAGATACGCAGTATTTT. Its translation is CASSPSSGGRSDTQYF.

The rearrangement links TRBV24-1 to TRBJ2-3, with TRBD2 matching 8 bases. V was pared by 4 bases and J by 6 bases, with 14 bases of the junction left unmatched. This CDR3 region has 17 residues. CDR1 is KGHDR, CDR2 SFDVKD, per germline. CDR3 residues: CATSEPSGGITMDTQYF. In nucleotides, the CDR3 is TGTGCCACCAGTGAACCCAGCGGGGGAATAACTATGGATACGCAGTATTTT.

The rearrangement links TRBV30 to TRBJ1-1; D perhaps matches TRBD1 (6 bases). CDR3 length: 14 residues. V was shortened by 1 base and J by 11 bases, with 20 bases between the two germline ends. The germline V gene has CDR1 GTSNPN and CDR2 SVGIG (reference sequence). Written as DNA, the CDR3 is TGTGCCTGGAGTGCTACAGGGATCCTCTTGCGGGCTTTCTTT. Amino acids: CAWSATGILLRAFF. Based on the CDR3 plus reference TRBV30 and TRBJ1-1, the full variable domain is SQTIHQWPATLVQPVGSPLSLECTVEGTSNPNLYWYRQAAGRGLQLLFYSVGIGQISSEVPQNLSASRPQDRQFILSSKKLLLSDSGFYLCAWSATGILLRAFFGQGTRLTVV.

This clonotype was seen only once. V and J are TRBV5-1 and TRBJ2-7; D possibly corresponds to TRBD2 (5 bases). The V and J ends lost 0 bases and 4 bases respectively, with 8 bases between them. The germline V gene encodes CDR1 SGHRS and CDR2 YFSETQ. The CDR3 sequence is 13 residues long. This chain's CDR3 is CASSLGEFYEQYF. CDR3 bases: TGCGCCAGCAGCTTGGGGGAGTTTTACGAGCAGTACTTC.

This chain links TRBV2 with TRBJ2-7, with 9 bases aligning to TRBD1. V lost 7 bases and J lost 9; bases outside the gene matches: 10. The CDR3 is 13 amino acids. In germline, CDR1 is SNHLY, CDR2 FYNNEI. The CDR3 is CASNGGQGRGQYF. The CDR3 DNA reads as TGTGCCAGCAATGGGGGACAGGGACGTGGGCAGTACTTC.

This clonotype is a singleton in its sample. The chain uses TRBV5-1 and TRBJ2-1; perhaps TRBD2 as D (5 bases). CDR1 SGHRS and CDR2 YFSETQ come from the germline V gene. The V gene lost 0 bases and the J gene lost 7 bases, with 14 bases spanning the gap. The CDR3 runs 15 residues. Written as DNA, the CDR3 is TGCGCCAGCAGCTTGGGGACTCCGGGGATTAATGAGCAGTTCTTC. Protein sequence: CASSLGTPGINEQFF. Drawing the rest from reference TRBV5-1 and TRBJ2-1, the complete variable domain is KAGVTQTPRYLIKTRGQQVTLSCSPISGHRSVSWYQQTPGQGLQFLFEYFSETQRNKGNFPGRFSGRQFSNSRSEMNVSTLELGDSALYLCASSLGTPGINEQFFGPGTRLTVL.

This clonotype was observed a few times. This chain links TRBV10-3 with TRBJ2-3; D gene ambiguous. Trimming left V 3 bases short and J 4 bases short, with 5 bases between. This CDR3 has 12 residues. Germline V gene lookup returns CDR1 ENHRY and CDR2 SYGVKD. DNA of the CDR3: TGTGCCATCAGTGAAGGGCCAGATACGCAGTATTTT. Encoded protein: CAISEGPDTQYF.

This chain joins TRBV20-1 and TRBJ1-2, with D tentatively TRBD1 (6 bases). V lost 4 bases and J 9 bases, leaving 9 bases between the germline ends. The germline V gene has CDR1 DFQATT and CDR2 SNEGSKA (reference sequence). The CDR3 covers 10 residues. The CDR3 bases are TGCAGTGCTACGGGGGGCCGCTACACCTTC. Amino acid sequence: CSATGGRYTF.